Detailed here is one T cell receptor beta chain. Its antigen is unidentified. The data derive from a study of shared clonotypes between healthy human individuals. Study results and limitations: Represented genetic and exposure-history diversity was restricted by having few donors.

Negatively enriched CD4+ T cells were divided by CD45RA into naive and memory. Measured with immunoSEQ multiplex PCR; TCRdb has only the in-frame clones, and not every one. The sample contains a few million clones, approximately 93% of which appear only once. This CDR3 contains 15 residues. The germline V gene has CDR1 MNHEY and CDR2 SMNVEV (reference sequence). Trimming at V came to 3 bases and at J to 5 bases, leaving 10 bases not matched to a gene. The rearrangement joins TRBV27 to TRBJ2-7; TRBD1 matches 7 bases. Sequenced sample: naive CD4+ T cells from PBMCs. Subset denoted: CD45RA+ positively selected. This TCR came from a man aged 18 to 29 in good health. Some clones in this sample may be carry-over from other donors' samples. The CDR3 spells CASSFSRGRVHEQYF. In nucleotides, the CDR3 is TGTGCCAGCAGTTTTAGTAGGGGGCGCGTCCACGAGCAGTACTTC.